These 18 T cell receptor beta chains originate from one sample sequenced in a study of shared clonotypes between healthy human individuals. Some clones are missing from TCRdb's copy, which holds only in-frame ones; the method was immunoSEQ multiplex PCR. This table holds 1.5 million to 2.5 million clones, about 95% found once. CD45RO-negative cells were positively selected for CCR7, leaving out terminally differentiated effector memory CD45RA+ cells. Sequenced input: naive CD8+ T cells sorted from blood. These receptors all stem from a man younger than 35 in good health.

This clone was counted a single time. The rearrangement links TRBV7-9 to TRBJ2-2; tentative D call: TRBD2 (5 bases). V lost 5 bases and J 2 bases, leaving 18 bases between the germline ends. CDR1 is SEHNR and CDR2 is FQNEAQ in the germline V gene (reference sequence). The CDR3 runs 17 residues. The CDR3 DNA reads as TGTGCCAGCAGCCACGGGGTACAACCGAAAAACACCGGGGAGCTGTTTTTT. Its translation is CASSHGVQPKNTGELFF.

The chain couples TRBV2 to TRBJ2-5; 9 positions agree with TRBD2. The CDR3 contains 16 residues. Germline lookup yields CDR1 SNHLY and CDR2 FYNNEI. The J segment lost 2 bases and the V segment lost 3 bases, leaving 7 bases of the junction unmatched. The CDR3: CASSDWLAGPQETQYF. The CDR3 bases are TGTGCCAGCAGTGACTGGCTAGCGGGGCCACAAGAGACCCAGTACTTC.

As to this clone: Other nucleotide sequences from this sample produce the same CDR3. The gene calls are TRBV4-1 and TRBJ2-1; D is possibly TRBD2 (5 bases). Trimming took 4 bases from V and 1 from J, leaving 11 bases between them. CDR1 and CDR2 (germline): MGHRA, YSYEKL. The CDR3 extends over 15 amino acids. The chain's CDR3 is CASSLLTGSYNEQFF. The CDR3 bases are TGCGCCAGCAGCCTCTTGACGGGGTCCTACAATGAGCAGTTCTTC.

This clone was found once. The V gene is TRBV7-6, the J gene TRBJ2-2; D is unresolved. V was pared by 1 base and J by 3 bases, with 15 bases between. The CDR3 totals 17 residues. Germline V lookup: CDR1 SGHVS, CDR2 FNYEAQ. The CDR3 sequence is CASSLEILELHTGELFF. CDR3 coding DNA: TGTGCCAGCAGCTTAGAGATTTTGGAGTTACACACCGGGGAGCTGTTTTTT.

This clone was recorded once. The J gene is TRBJ1-2, the V gene TRBV29-1; D is undetermined. V was shortened by 3 bases and J by 3 bases, with 5 bases between the two germline ends. In germline, CDR1 is SQVTM, CDR2 ANQGSEA. The CDR3 extends over 11 amino acids. This CDR3 is CSVEQDYGYTF. In DNA, the CDR3 is TGCAGCGTTGAGCAGGACTATGGCTACACCTTC.

CDR3 DNA: TGTGCCAGCAGCCGCGCGAGCACAGATACGCAGTATTTT. Its protein product is CASSRASTDTQYF. The rearrangement joins TRBV4-2 to TRBJ2-3; D is uncertain. V lost 4 bases, J lost 0 bases, and 5 bases lay in between. This CDR3 contains 13 residues. Germline-derived CDR1 and CDR2 are LGHNA and YNFKEQ.

Comments on this clone: Other DNA sequences in the sample encode the same CDR3. This chain joins TRBV28 and TRBJ2-7; D might be TRBD1 (5 bases). The CDR3 length is 14 residues. Germline-derived CDR1 and CDR2 are MDHEN and SYDVKM. Trimming cost V 3 bases and J 0 bases, with 9 bases left between them. CDR3 nucleotide sequence: TGTGCCAGCAGTTTGGGGCTTTCCTCCTACGAGCAGTACTTC. Its translation: CASSLGLSSYEQYF. The variable domain in full, completed from reference TRBV28 and TRBJ2-7, reads DVKVTQSSRYLVKRTGEKVFLECVQDMDHENMFWYRQDPGLGLRLIYFSYDVKMKEKGDIPEGYSVSREKKERFSLILESASTNQTSMYLCASSLGLSSYEQYFGPGTRLTVT.

This clone occurred once. This chain links TRBV7-2 with TRBJ2-3; possible D gene TRBD2, 5 bases. CDR3 length: 17 amino acids. Deletions cut 5 bases from V and 4 bases from J, with 22 bases between. In germline, CDR1 is SGHTA, CDR2 FQGNSA. CDR3 DNA sequence: TGTGCCAGCAGCCCTAGAGTAGCTCTAGCTATCGCAGATACGCAGTATTTT. It is translated as CASSPRVALAIADTQYF.

V is TRBV4-3 and J is TRBJ2-1, with TRBD2 identical over 11 bases. Germline trimming cut 4 bases from V and 3 bases from J; bases unmatched to any gene: 5. Germline values: CDR1 LGHNA, CDR2 YSLEER. This CDR3 comprises 16 residues. CDR3 sequence reads: CASSPRLAGLYNEQFF. For the CDR3, the DNA is TGCGCCAGCAGCCCCCGACTAGCGGGACTCTACAATGAGCAGTTCTTC.

This rearrangement joins TRBV27 to TRBJ1-4, with 8 bases matching TRBD1. V gave up 2 bases and J gave up 10 bases; unmatched junction bases: 3. Germline CDR1 and CDR2: MNHEY and SMNVEV (reference sequence). The CDR3 runs to 13 residues. CDR3 region: CASSLTTGGKLFF. The DNA of the CDR3 is TGTGCCAGCAGTTTAACCACAGGGGGAAAACTGTTTTTT.

This chain links TRBV5-6 with TRBJ1-3; TRBD1 might be the D (5 bases). The V end was cut by 2 bases, the J end by 8 bases, with 14 bases between. The CDR3 sequence is 14 residues long. Looked up from germline, CDR1 is SGHDT and CDR2 is YYEEEE. The CDR3 loop reads CASSFLGTEHTIYF. DNA of the CDR3: TGTGCCAGCAGCTTCCTGGGGACCGAACACACCATATATTTT. The entire variable domain, with the rest obtained from reference TRBV5-6 and TRBJ1-3, is as follows: DAGVTQSPTHLIKTRGQQVTLRCSPKSGHDTVSWYQQALGQGPQFIFQYYEEEERQRGNFPDRFSGHQFPNYSSELNVNALLLGDSALYLCASSFLGTEHTIYFGEGSWLTVV.

This sequence joins TRBV19 and TRBJ2-7; unclear D gene. The germline V gene has CDR1 LNHDA and CDR2 SQIVND (reference sequence). Deletions cut 2 bases from V and 0 bases from J, with 11 bases between. The CDR3 is 15 amino acids. The CDR3 is CASSISAFFSYEQYF. For the CDR3, the DNA is TGTGCCAGTAGTATATCAGCCTTCTTCTCCTACGAGCAGTACTTC.

The V call is TRBV6-5, the J call TRBJ2-1, with unresolved D. The ends were cut back, 6 bases at V and 4 bases at J, with 10 bases in the middle. CDR1 is MNHEY, CDR2 SVGAGI, per germline. The CDR3 contains 13 residues. DNA for the CDR3: TGTGCCAGCAGCCAGCGCGTGTACAATGAGCAGTTCTTC. This codes for CASSQRVYNEQFF.

V usage is TRBV4-3 and J usage is TRBJ2-7; 11 bases match TRBD2. Germline assignment: CDR1 LGHNA and CDR2 YSLEER. V lost 2 bases, J lost 7 bases, and 7 bases stayed unmatched. CDR3 length: 15 amino acids. The CDR3 sequence is CASSQIAGGAGEQYF. The CDR3 bases are TGCGCCAGCAGCCAAATAGCGGGAGGGGCGGGGGAGCAGTACTTC.

A single count supports this clone. In nucleotides, the CDR3 is TGTGCCAGCTTGGGACCTCATCACACCGGGGAGCTGTTTTTT. Translation gives CASLGPHHTGELFF. This chain uses TRBV6-1 with TRBJ2-2, with D perhaps TRBD1 or TRBD2 (5 bases each). The V gene's germline CDR1 is MNHNS and CDR2 SASEGT. V lost 8 bases and J lost 3, with 13 bases in between. CDR3 size: 14 residues.

The V gene is TRBV9, the J gene TRBJ2-2, with D uncertain. The ends were cut back, 7 bases at V and 0 bases at J, with 7 bases in the middle. The CDR3 spans 13 residues. Germline CDR1 reads SGDLS; CDR2 reads YYNGEE. The CDR3 region is CASSSPNTGELFF. The CDR3 nucleotides are TGTGCCAGCTCAAGCCCGAACACCGGGGAGCTGTTTTTT.

This chain uses TRBV7-9 with TRBJ1-4; D gene unclear. V gave up 4 bases and J gave up 4 bases, with 16 bases separating them. CDR1 is SEHNR, CDR2 FQNEAQ, per germline (reference sequence). This CDR3 is 16 amino acids long. CDR3: CASSYRDQAINEKLFF. In nucleotides, the CDR3 is TGTGCCAGCAGCTATCGAGACCAGGCAATTAATGAAAAACTGTTTTTT.

The J gene is TRBJ2-5, the V gene TRBV9, with D possibly matching TRBD1 (6 bases). There are 13 residues in the CDR3. Germline CDR1 is SGDLS and CDR2 is YYNGEE. Trimming pared 3 bases from V and 5 bases from J, leaving 11 bases between. CDR3 sequence: CASSETGLETQYF. The CDR3 DNA reads TGTGCCAGCAGCGAAACAGGGCTGGAGACCCAGTACTTC.